Following are 31 T cell receptor beta chains from one sample sequenced in a study of blood T cell repertoires in COVID-19. Only in-frame clones appear in the TCRdb table, and some are missing; sequencing was by immunoSEQ multiplex PCR. The sample includes approximately 300,000 clones, 85% to 90% of them seen just once. Sequenced material: PBMCs or T cells enriched from blood (not recorded which). These receptors were obtained from a woman between 18 and 29 years old who had recovered from COVID-19.

This clone was counted a few times. This chain uses TRBV19 with TRBJ1-5; TRBD1 matches at 7 bases. V dropped 6 bases and J dropped 7; count of bases not matched to a gene: 12. The length of the CDR3 is 15 residues. Germline CDR1 reads LNHDA; CDR2 reads SQIVND (reference sequence). The CDR3 loop reads CASSYRVGGSQPQHF. In DNA, the CDR3 is TGTGCCAGTAGCTACAGGGTAGGGGGCAGCCAGCCCCAGCATTTT.

This sequence joins TRBV19 and TRBJ2-7; 7 nucleotides align to TRBD2. The CDR3 covers 13 residues. V lost 11 bases, J lost 0 bases, and 7 bases stayed unmatched. Germline V gene sequence: CDR1 LNHDA, CDR2 SQIVND (reference sequence). This chain's CDR3 is CAELLASSYEQYF. CDR3 nucleotides: TGTGCCGAACTACTAGCGAGCTCCTACGAGCAGTACTTC.

The chain employs TRBV6-5 and TRBJ2-5; TRBD2 matches 8 bases. Germline V gives CDR1 MNHEY, CDR2 SVGAGI. This CDR3 has 15 amino acids. The V and J ends lost 7 bases and 4 bases, in that order; junction bases with no gene match: 11. The CDR3 loop reads CASTPVGRATETQYF. The CDR3 DNA reads as TGTGCCAGCACTCCAGTCGGGAGGGCCACAGAGACCCAGTACTTC.

The J gene is TRBJ1-1, the V gene TRBV7-2; no clear D. Germline values: CDR1 SGHTA, CDR2 FQGNSA. CDR3 length: 13 residues. Trimming cost V 3 bases and J 6 bases, with 11 bases left between them. The CDR3 loop is CASSLPVASEAFF. In DNA form, the CDR3 reads TGTGCCAGCAGCTTGCCAGTCGCATCTGAAGCTTTCTTT.

V is TRBV2 and J is TRBJ2-2; 7 nucleotides agree with TRBD2. This CDR3 comprises 15 residues. J was trimmed by 0 bases and V by 6 bases; bases with no gene match: 4. Germline V lookup: CDR1 SNHLY, CDR2 FYNNEI. CDR3 coding DNA: TGTGCCAGCAGACTAGCGATCGCGAACACCGGGGAGCTGTTTTTT. Protein sequence: CASRLAIANTGELFF.

The V and J genes are TRBV2 and TRBJ2-7; no definite D call. CDR3 length: 13 residues. Germline CDR1 is SNHLY and CDR2 is FYNNEI. V gave up 6 bases and J gave up 0 bases, with 9 bases separating them. In DNA, the CDR3 is TGTGCCAGCAGGCGCAGGTCCTCCTACGAGCAGTACTTC. Translated, it gives CASRRRSSYEQYF.

The rearrangement uses TRBV10-3 and TRBJ1-1; D is perhaps TRBD1 (5 bases). CDR3 length: 12 residues. V lost 8 bases and J lost 5, with 12 bases in between. In germline, CDR1 is ENHRY, CDR2 SYGVKD. CDR3 sequence reads: CAIAEGITEAFF. The CDR3 DNA reads TGTGCCATCGCGGAGGGGATAACTGAAGCTTTCTTT.

The chain combines TRBV21-1 with TRBJ2-3; the DNA was not compared with TRBD2, the D call given in the table. TRBV21-1 is annotated as a pseudogene. This CDR3 spans 13 amino acids. CDR3: CASTGTSGYTQYF. The CDR3 region has the DNA TGTGCCAGCACAGGGACTAGCGGCTATACGCAGTATTTT.

The chain combines TRBV12-3 or TRBV12-4 with TRBJ1-5; D unclear. The CDR3 sequence is 13 residues long. Trimming removed 6 bases at V and 5 bases at J, with 11 bases between. CDR3 residues: CASSPGRHQPQHF. The CDR3 nucleotides read TGTGCCAGCAGCCCGGGGAGACATCAGCCCCAGCATTTT.

This chain uses TRBV27 with TRBJ2-7; D might be TRBD1 (5 bases). The V gene lost 9 bases and the J gene lost 1 base, with 13 bases spanning the gap. The CDR3 covers 13 residues. Germline values: CDR1 MNHEY, CDR2 SMNVEV (reference sequence). The CDR3 here is CASKKGVSYEQYF. For the CDR3, the DNA is TGTGCCAGTAAAAAAGGGGTATCCTACGAGCAGTACTTC.

This chain connects TRBV4-1 to TRBJ1-1, with a tentative D call TRBD1 (5 bases). There are 14 residues in the CDR3. Germline V gene data show CDR1 as MGHRA and CDR2 as YSYEKL. The V end was cut by 4 bases, the J end by 3 bases, with 12 bases between. The CDR3 spells CASSPVRGYTEAFF. CDR3 DNA sequence: TGCGCCAGCAGCCCAGTTAGGGGTTACACTGAAGCTTTCTTT.

Only one count was recorded for this clone. V is TRBV4-2 and J is TRBJ1-4, with 8 bases that match TRBD1. The trim removed 4 bases at V and 0 bases at J, leaving 4 bases unmatched. The CDR3 runs to 16 residues. Per the germline V gene, CDR1 is LGHNA and CDR2 is YNFKEQ. The CDR3 DNA is TGTGCCAGCAGCCCGACAGGGGCTGCAACTAATGAAAAACTGTTTTTT. Protein product: CASSPTGAATNEKLFF.

The V and J genes are TRBV27 and TRBJ2-7, with TRBD2 matching over 7 bases. The germline gives CDR1 MNHEY, CDR2 SMNVEV (reference sequence). With 0 bases clipped from V and 2 bases from J, the junction kept 4 bases outside the gene matches. The CDR3 is 15 residues long. Here the CDR3 reads CASSLSGGVAYEQYF. CDR3 bases: TGTGCCAGCAGTTTATCGGGGGGGGTTGCCTACGAGCAGTACTTC.

In its sample, this clone was seen a few times. The chain uses TRBV18 and TRBJ2-7, with unresolved D. The CDR3 has 13 amino acids. Trimming removed 2 bases from V and 5 bases from J, with 10 bases in between. Germline V gene sequence: CDR1 KGHSH, CDR2 LQKENI. CDR3 sequence: CASSPGLNDEQYF. CDR3 DNA: TGTGCCAGCTCACCAGGGCTGAACGACGAGCAGTACTTC. The complete variable domain, with remaining parts taken from reference TRBV18 and TRBJ2-7, reads NAGVMQNPRHLVRRRGQEARLRCSPMKGHSHVYWYRQLPEEGLKFMVYLQKENIIDESGMPKERFSAEFPKEGPSILRIQQVVRGDSAAYFCASSPGLNDEQYFGPGTRLTVT.

This sequence joins TRBV11-3 and TRBJ2-6; 11 nucleotides match TRBD1. The CDR3 contains 16 residues. Germline CDR1 SGHNT, CDR2 YENEEA. V lost 5 bases to trimming and J lost 2 bases; unmatched junction nucleotides: 2. The CDR3 loop is CASSEGQGAGANVLTF. As DNA, the CDR3 is TGTGCCAGCAGCGAGGGACAGGGGGCTGGGGCCAACGTCCTGACTTTC.

This clone was counted a few times. This CDR3 reads CASSLATGADTEAFF. CDR3 DNA: TGTGCCAGCAGCTTAGCGACAGGGGCGGACACTGAAGCTTTCTTT. The chain is built from TRBV7-9 and TRBJ1-1; TRBD1 aligns across 8 bases. The V and J ends lost 0 bases and 3 bases, in that order; junction bases with no gene match: 3. This CDR3 contains 15 residues. The germline CDR1 and CDR2 sequences are SEHNR and FQNEAQ (reference sequence).

This sequence joins TRBV5-4 and TRBJ2-2, with D possibly being TRBD1 (6 bases). The ends were cut back, 6 bases at V and 10 bases at J, with 16 bases in the middle. The CDR3 consists of 13 residues. Germline V gene lookup returns CDR1 SGHNT and CDR2 YYREEE (reference sequence). CDR3 nucleotide sequence: TGTGCCAGCAACTTCCAGGGGTCCCCGGAGCTGTTTTTT. This sequence encodes CASNFQGSPELFF.

The chain couples TRBV5-1 to TRBJ1-1, with D hard to call. The V end lost 3 bases, the J end lost 1 base, and 7 bases lay between the germline ends. CDR3 length equals 13 residues. Germline CDR1 is SGHRS and CDR2 is YFSETQ. This CDR3 is CASSYSRNTEAFF. For the CDR3, the DNA is TGCGCCAGCAGCTACTCACGGAACACTGAAGCTTTCTTT.

The chain carries TRBV15 and TRBJ2-7; the D gene is possibly TRBD2 (6 bases). The CDR3 covers 15 residues. Germline CDR1 and CDR2: LNHNV and YYDKDF (reference sequence). V gave up 5 bases and J gave up 0 bases, with 14 bases separating them. The chain's CDR3 is CATSAGRDYSYEQYF. CDR3 DNA sequence: TGTGCCACCAGCGCGGGACGAGACTACTCCTACGAGCAGTACTTC.

This rearrangement joins TRBV7-8 to TRBJ2-6; 14 bases agree with TRBD2. V shed 4 bases and J 0 bases; nucleotides not matched to a gene: 5. This CDR3 comprises 19 residues. Germline CDR1 SGHVS, CDR2 FQNEAQ. The DNA for the CDR3 is TGTGCCAGCAGCTCGCCGGGACTAGCGGGGGACTCTGGGGCCAACGTCCTGACTTTC. Translating gives CASSSPGLAGDSGANVLTF.

In its sample, this clone was seen a few times. V usage is TRBV19 and J usage is TRBJ2-2; TRBD2 agrees at 8 bases. V lost 2 bases to trimming and J lost 3 bases; unmatched junction nucleotides: 2. Germline lookup yields CDR1 LNHDA and CDR2 SQIVND (reference sequence). The CDR3 runs 15 residues. DNA of the CDR3: TGTGCCAGTAGTATAACGGGGGGGCACACCGGGGAGCTGTTTTTT. Translated: CASSITGGHTGELFF.

The V call is TRBV7-6, the J call TRBJ2-1, with D possibly matching TRBD2 (5 bases). The CDR3 is made up of 13 amino acids. Germline-derived CDR1 and CDR2 are SGHVS and FNYEAQ. V gave up 6 bases and J gave up 2 bases, with 8 bases separating them. In DNA form, the CDR3 reads TGTGCCAGCAGGCTAGCCCCCTACAATGAGCAGTTCTTC. This translates into CASRLAPYNEQFF.

V and J are TRBV4-1 and TRBJ1-2; a possible D gene is TRBD1 (5 bases). The CDR3 is 14 amino acids. Germline loops: CDR1 MGHRA, CDR2 YSYEKL. With 3 bases removed from V and 2 bases from J, the gap between germline ends came to 10 bases. CDR3 nucleotide sequence: TGCGCCAGCAGCCACAGGGCTGCGAACTATGGCTACACCTTC. This codes for CASSHRAANYGYTF.

The rearrangement links TRBV7-3 to TRBJ2-1; 7 positions agree with TRBD1. Trimming cost V 5 bases and J 6 bases; bases outside gene matches: 7. CDR1 and CDR2 (germline): SGHTA, FQGTGA. The CDR3 totals 14 residues. The CDR3 DNA sequence: TGTGCCAGCAGCCCGGGACAGAATAGCAATGAGCAGTTCTTC. Its protein is CASSPGQNSNEQFF.

A few counts support this clone. The chain carries TRBV25-1 and TRBJ2-5, with TRBD1 matching over 9 bases. The CDR3 spans 17 residues. V lost 4 bases to trimming and J lost 1 base; unmatched junction nucleotides: 10. In germline, CDR1 is MGHDK, CDR2 SYGVNS. The CDR3 loop is CASSGPGQGWGQETQYF. The CDR3 DNA reads as TGTGCCAGCAGTGGGCCGGGACAGGGTTGGGGCCAAGAGACCCAGTACTTC.

The chain employs TRBV2 and TRBJ1-2; TRBD1 matches 7 bases. This CDR3 contains 14 residues. The germline V gene has CDR1 SNHLY and CDR2 FYNNEI. Trimming removed 6 bases from V and 1 base from J; junction bases left unmatched: 5. The CDR3 sequence: CASRGDSYNYGYTF. The DNA for the CDR3 is TGTGCCAGCAGAGGGGACAGCTATAACTATGGCTACACCTTC.

This chain joins TRBV5-1 and TRBJ1-1, with 8 nucleotides matching TRBD1. Germline CDR1 reads SGHRS; CDR2 reads YFSETQ. CDR3 length equals 14 residues. J was trimmed by 5 bases and V by 4 bases; bases with no gene match: 7. CDR3 residues: CASSTDRGGTEAFF. The CDR3 DNA is TGCGCCAGCAGCACCGACAGGGGAGGAACTGAAGCTTTCTTT.

The gene calls are TRBV4-1 and TRBJ1-4; D is possibly TRBD1 (6 bases). Germline V lookup: CDR1 MGHRA, CDR2 YSYEKL. V was pared by 2 bases and J by 8 bases, with 21 bases between. The CDR3 extends over 17 amino acids. Here the CDR3 reads CASSQQLIYRDQEKLFF. The CDR3 bases are TGCGCCAGCAGCCAACAACTAATTTACAGGGATCAAGAAAAACTGTTTTTT.

With respect to this clone: This sample includes further DNA sequences coding for the same CDR3. The chain joins TRBV6-5 to TRBJ1-6; 7 bases align to TRBD1. The CDR3 loop spans 15 amino acids. V trimming: 2 bases; J trimming: 5 bases; junction bases outside the gene matches: 3. The V gene's germline CDR1 is MNHEY and CDR2 SVGAGI. The CDR3 loop reads CASSYRQGHNSPLHF. The DNA for the CDR3 is TGTGCCAGCAGTTACCGACAGGGCCATAATTCACCCCTCCACTTT.

The genes are TRBV30 and TRBJ1-5; 10 bases are shared with TRBD1. CDR3 length: 20 amino acids. V lost 4 bases and J lost 0; bases outside the gene matches: 18. The germline CDR1 and CDR2 sequences are GTSNPN and SVGIG (reference sequence). CDR3: CAWIYLSGTGASYSNQPQHF. CDR3 nucleotide sequence: TGTGCCTGGATCTATCTATCCGGGACAGGGGCTTCTTATAGCAATCAGCCCCAGCATTTT.

Notes on this clone: At the DNA level, this CDR3 is encoded by other sequences in the same sample as well. The chain employs TRBV9 and TRBJ2-1; 8 bases fit TRBD2. Germline-derived CDR1 and CDR2 are SGDLS and YYNGEE. The length of the CDR3 is 15 residues. V gave up 0 bases and J gave up 4 bases; unmatched junction bases: 3. The CDR3 protein is CASSVAGGPYNEQFF. The CDR3 region has the DNA TGTGCCAGCAGCGTAGCGGGGGGGCCGTACAATGAGCAGTTCTTC.